This T cell receptor beta chain was captured in a study of CD8 T cells in Susac syndrome. Study background: Treatment at blood withdrawal was none, corticosteroids, or intravenous immunoglobulin alone in Susac syndrome patients.

From blood CD8+ and CD4+ T cells, TCR beta sequences were generated. RNA totalling roughly 0.5 to 1 ug underwent reverse transcription with random hexamers. TCRdb called the immunoSEQ multiplex PCR reads again in MiXCR, with one record for every CDR3 protein. The sample lists 70,000 to 100,000 distinct CDR3 sequences, 96% seen once, with about 0.65% in the top ten. This clonotype has only one observation. The CDR3 is made up of 16 amino acids. The TCR originated in a human donor with Susac syndrome. The sample comprised CD8+ T cells from PBMCs. The gene calls are TRBV21-1 and TRBJ2-1; the D call TRBD1 from the table was never checked on the DNA. TRBV21-1 is listed as a pseudogene. The CDR3 DNA follows: TGTGCCAGCAGCAAAGCGGTGGCAGGGGGGGAGGGTGAGCAGTTCTTC. This translates into CASSKAVAGGEGEQFF.